Below are 9 T cell receptor beta chains sequenced from a single sample in a study of shared clonotypes between healthy human individuals. Here immunoSEQ multiplex PCR was the method, and the copy in TCRdb shows in-frame clones only, minus some. This sample has more than 2 million clones; 85% to 95% occur once, and the top ten carry under 0.15%. Source material: naive CD4+ T cells sorted from blood. The subset denotes: CD45RA+ positively selected. These receptor sequences come from a man aged 18 to 30 in good health.

The V call is TRBV10-3, the J call TRBJ1-5, with no clear D. This CDR3 is built from 13 residues. The germline V and J ends were trimmed by 6 bases and 4 bases, with 10 bases remaining between them. CDR1 ENHRY and CDR2 SYGVKD come from the germline V gene. The CDR3 reads CAISRDQNQPQHF. The CDR3 DNA is TGTGCCATCAGCCGCGACCAGAATCAGCCCCAGCATTTT.

This clone came up once. V gene TRBV10-3 combines with J gene TRBJ2-1, with a weak D call TRBD2 (7 bases). Trimming stripped 7 bases from V and 3 bases from J, with 10 bases between. The V gene's germline CDR1 is ENHRY and CDR2 SYGVKD. This CDR3 region has 13 residues. CDR3 in amino acids: CAIKAGHYNEQFF. CDR3 bases: TGTGCCATCAAAGCGGGACACTACAATGAGCAGTTCTTC.

The chain links TRBV2 to TRBJ1-6; maybe TRBD1 (6 bases). CDR1 and CDR2 (germline): SNHLY, FYNNEI. CDR3 size: 14 residues. Trimming shortened V by 9 bases and J by 10 bases, and 19 bases separated the two germline ends. Here the CDR3 reads CARKAGAQQSPLHF. CDR3 nucleotide sequence: TGTGCCAGGAAGGCAGGGGCCCAACAGTCACCCCTCCACTTT.

Note on this clone: The same CDR3 arises from other DNA sequences in this sample as well. The V call is TRBV6-5, the J call TRBJ2-5; 7 positions match TRBD2. Germline-derived CDR1 and CDR2 are MNHEY and SVGAGI. This CDR3 comprises 11 residues. Germline trimming cut 9 bases from V and 7 bases from J; bases unmatched to any gene: 5. DNA of the CDR3: TGTGCCAGTTCCTCGGGGGGGACCCAGTACTTC. It yields the protein CASSSGGTQYF.

V usage is TRBV25-1 and J usage is TRBJ2-7, with D tentatively TRBD1 or TRBD2 (5 bases each). This CDR3 is built from 14 residues. CDR1 is MGHDK and CDR2 is SYGVNS in the germline V gene. V was cut by 5 bases and J by 6 bases, with 17 bases left in between. Here the CDR3 DNA reads TGTGCCAGCAGTCGGGCTGGGACGGTCACCGAGCAGTACTTC. Translating it yields CASSRAGTVTEQYF.

As to this clone: The same CDR3 arises from other DNA sequences in this sample as well. The V call is TRBV6-5, the J call TRBJ2-2; either TRBD1 or TRBD2 may supply D (5 bases each). V lost 8 bases to trimming and J lost 4 bases, with 11 bases between them. The germline CDR1 and CDR2 sequences are MNHEY and SVGAGI. This CDR3 is 13 amino acids long. The CDR3 loop is CASSRGGTGELFF. The DNA for the CDR3 is TGTGCCAGCTCGAGGGGTGGCACCGGGGAGCTGTTTTTT.

This chain links TRBV5-1 with TRBJ2-5; D gene uncertain. This CDR3 has 14 amino acids. V was pared by 1 base and J by 4 bases, with 11 bases between. Germline CDR1 and CDR2: SGHRS and YFSETQ. For the CDR3, the DNA is TGCGCCAGCAGCTTGCCTGGGGTGGGAGAGACCCAGTACTTC. Amino acids: CASSLPGVGETQYF.

In the case of this clone: This sample also contains other DNA sequences that code for the same CDR3. The chain uses TRBV5-1 and TRBJ2-5; 12 bases align to TRBD2. V was pared by 4 bases and J by 4 bases, with 2 bases of the junction left unmatched. CDR3 length: 14 residues. Germline V gene data show CDR1 as SGHRS and CDR2 as YFSETQ. In DNA, the CDR3 is TGCGCCAGCAGCGGGACTAGCGGGCGAGAGACCCAGTACTTC. Its translation is CASSGTSGRETQYF.

Regarding this clone: One end of the junction varies from germline; a read error may be responsible. The chain links TRBV7-9 to TRBJ2-5; D may be TRBD1 or TRBD2 (5 bases each). Germline loops: CDR1 SEHNR, CDR2 FQNEAQ (reference sequence). The CDR3 is made up of 14 amino acids. CDR3 coding DNA: TGTGCCAGCAGCTTAGGGGACCTCAAGATCCCCCAGAACTTC. This codes for CASSLGDLKIPQNF.